Each of the 20 T cell receptor beta chains below was sequenced from the same sample in a study of CXCR3-negative and CXCR3-positive naive CD8 T cells. What these receptors recognize is not known. Study-wide findings and caveats: Naive cells that were CXCR3-positive had more hydrophobic TRB CDR3s (compared with CXCR3-negative naive cells).

Through 5' RACE with UMI labels, the TRB cDNA libraries were prepared. One entry per CDR3 protein, without DNA, is what TCRdb gives after re-calling the 5' RACE reads. The specimen's table records some 110,000 distinct CDR3 sequences. The sample was naive CXCR3+ CD8+ T cells from blood. The subset here: CD45RO-CCR7+CD27+CD95- naive CD8+ T cells expressing CXCR3 (TNR3+). The receptors here all came from a human donor in good health. Some clones in this sample may be carry-over from other donors' samples.

The rearrangement uses TRBV29-1 and TRBJ2-1; TCRdb selects TRBD1, and the lack of DNA leaves this call unchecked. Germline V gene data show CDR1 as SQVTM and CDR2 as ANQGSEA. The CDR3 spans 12 residues. The chain's CDR3 is CSVVGDNNEQFF.

The chain employs TRBV29-1 and TRBJ2-1. CDR1 SQVTM and CDR2 ANQGSEA come from the germline V gene. This CDR3 comprises 15 residues. CDR3 residues: CSVPETGIPYNEQFF.

The chain is built from TRBV20-1 and TRBJ1-2; there is no DNA to check the TCRdb D call of TRBD1. The CDR3 loop spans 13 amino acids. Germline V gene lookup returns CDR1 DFQATT and CDR2 SNEGSKA (reference sequence). The CDR3 region is CSARSDSTYGYTF.

V usage is TRBV4-1 and J usage is TRBJ2-2; the TCRdb call, TRBD2, lacks DNA for checking. Germline V gives CDR1 MGHRA, CDR2 YSYEKL. The CDR3 contains 16 residues. The CDR3 loop is CASSLRVGIAGGELFF.

The V and J genes are TRBV6-6 and TRBJ1-5; no DNA is available, so the TRBD1 call from TCRdb remains unchecked. Per the germline V gene, CDR1 is MNHNY and CDR2 is SVGAGI (reference sequence). The length of the CDR3 is 18 residues. CDR3 residues: CASSYVHRDTLSNQPQHF.

The chain joins TRBV5-1 to TRBJ2-2. Germline V lookup: CDR1 SGHRS, CDR2 YFSETQ. The CDR3 contains 12 residues. This CDR3 is CASSLWGGELFF.

This rearrangement joins TRBV4-1 to TRBJ1-1. In germline, CDR1 is MGHRA, CDR2 YSYEKL. The CDR3 runs to 12 residues. CDR3 region: CASSPDRDKAFF.

This chain links TRBV29-1 with TRBJ2-7. This CDR3 comprises 11 residues. Germline V lookup: CDR1 SQVTM, CDR2 ANQGSEA. CDR3: CSVYGSGEQYF.

CDR3 region: CASSSISGGPLYEQYF. V and J are TRBV14 and TRBJ2-7; the D gene TCRdb calls, TRBD1, cannot be checked with no DNA. CDR1 is SGHDN, CDR2 FVKESK, per germline. The CDR3 is 16 amino acids. The full variable domain, with the rest looked up from reference TRBV14 and TRBJ2-7, is EAGVTQFPSHSVIEKGQTVTLRCDPISGHDNLYWYRRVMGKEIKFLLHFVKESKQDESGMPNNRFLAERTGGTYSTLKVQPAELEDSGVYFCASSSISGGPLYEQYFGPGTRLTVT.

This chain connects TRBV20-1 to TRBJ1-5. The CDR3 loop spans 12 amino acids. CDR1 is DFQATT and CDR2 is SNEGSKA in the germline V gene (reference sequence). The CDR3 protein is CSASTDYQPQHF.

The chain recombines TRBV9 with TRBJ2-1; TCRdb's assignment of TRBD1 cannot be checked, as there is no DNA. The CDR3 totals 16 residues. CDR1 SGDLS and CDR2 YYNGEE come from the germline V gene. The chain's CDR3 is CASSVSGGTHYNEQFF.

This chain links TRBV7-9 with TRBJ2-5; there is no DNA to check the TCRdb D call of TRBD1. The CDR3 is 15 residues long. From germline, CDR1 is SEHNR and CDR2 FQNEAQ (reference sequence). The CDR3 sequence: CASSFQDRGRETQYF.

This sequence joins TRBV5-6 and TRBJ2-1; as DNA is missing, the TRBD1 call by TCRdb cannot be tested. The CDR3 runs 17 residues. CDR1 and CDR2 from the germline V gene are SGHDT and YYEEEE. The CDR3 sequence: CASSPLTGTGAYNEQFF.

J is TRBJ1-2 and V is TRBV5-1; the D call from TCRdb, TRBD1, cannot be confirmed without DNA. The CDR3 is 14 residues long. Per the germline V gene, CDR1 is SGHRS and CDR2 is YFSETQ. The CDR3 protein is CASRSTGGGYGYTF.

This chain joins TRBV12-3 or TRBV12-4 and TRBJ1-1. This CDR3 region has 12 residues. Here the CDR3 reads CASIGGYTEAFF.

The chain uses TRBV5-1 and TRBJ2-7; TCRdb reports TRBD2, a call that lacks DNA to check it against. The CDR3 totals 16 residues. Germline CDR1 SGHRS, CDR2 YFSETQ. The CDR3 protein is CASSLEVRQGQREQYF.

V gene TRBV20-1 combines with J gene TRBJ2-7; with no DNA, the TCRdb D assignment of TRBD1 cannot be verified. This CDR3 region has 15 residues. The germline gives CDR1 DFQATT, CDR2 SNEGSKA (reference sequence). The CDR3 sequence: CSARDPGQGIYEQYF.

The chain links TRBV5-1 to TRBJ2-7; the TRBD1 assignment by TCRdb is unverifiable without DNA. Germline CDR1 is SGHRS and CDR2 is YFSETQ. The CDR3 contains 14 residues. The CDR3 loop reads CASSPLPGGDEQYF. The variable domain in full, with the rest retrieved from reference TRBV5-1 and TRBJ2-7, is KAGVTQTPRYLIKTRGQQVTLSCSPISGHRSVSWYQQTPGQGLQFLFEYFSETQRNKGNFPGRFSGRQFSNSRSEMNVSTLELGDSALYLCASSPLPGGDEQYFGPGTRLTVT.

V usage is TRBV7-2 and J usage is TRBJ2-5. The CDR3 is 11 amino acids. Germline assignment: CDR1 SGHTA and CDR2 FQGNSA. The chain's CDR3 is CASSSQETQYF.

The chain joins TRBV5-5 to TRBJ2-1; the D call from TCRdb, TRBD2, cannot be confirmed without DNA. Germline V CDR1 and CDR2: SGHKS, YYEKEE (reference sequence). The CDR3 contains 15 residues. The CDR3 reads CASSSSGRAFDEQFF.